These 24 T cell receptor beta chains originate from one sample sequenced in a study of T cells in Graves' hyperthyroidism and ophthalmopathy. The source material, RNA transcripts, was used to amplify TCR beta CDR3 regions. The HTBI primer set drove a first-round RT-PCR of the TCR CDR3. TCRdb passed the multiplex PCR reads through MiXCR, listing each CDR3 protein once. There are approximately 400,000 distinct CDR3 sequences in the sample; more than 12% occur only once, and 30% to 35% lies in the top ten. The sequenced sample was blood. The source of these receptors is a woman aged 25 to 39 with Graves' hyperthyroidism.

This clonotype has ten or more counts. The chain recombines TRBV2 with TRBJ2-3, with D hard to call. Per germline, CDR1 SNHLY and CDR2 FYNNEI. The CDR3 length is 15 residues. The germline V and J ends were trimmed by 2 bases and 4 bases, with 13 bases remaining between them. CDR3 loop: CASSEIWEVPDTQYF. As DNA, the CDR3 is TGTGCCAGCAGTGAAATATGGGAAGTACCAGATACGCAGTATTTT.

Of note for this clonotype: A much larger clonotype is one base distant, so this may be a read error. The V call is TRBV4-1, the J call TRBJ1-1; D perhaps matches TRBD1 (6 bases). V gave up 3 bases and J gave up 5 bases, with 16 bases separating them. The CDR3 contains 15 residues. The germline V gene has CDR1 MGHRA and CDR2 YSYEKL. The CDR3 coding sequence is TGCGCCAGCAGCCAGGAGGCAGGGGTTGGTACTGAAGCTTTCTTT. Translation gives CASSQEAGVGTEAFF.

The V gene is TRBV28, the J gene TRBJ2-7; either TRBD1 or TRBD2 may supply D (5 bases each). Trimming took 4 bases from V and 2 from J, leaving 15 bases between them. Germline lookup yields CDR1 MDHEN and CDR2 SYDVKM. The CDR3 covers 15 residues. The CDR3 protein is CASSSPGTLAYEQYF. In DNA, the CDR3 is TGTGCCAGCAGTTCACCCGGGACCCTAGCCTACGAGCAGTACTTC.

This clonotype was recorded at least ten times. The rearrangement links TRBV11-2 to TRBJ1-3, with D possibly matching TRBD1 (6 bases). The germline gives CDR1 SGHAT, CDR2 FQNNGV. V lost 5 bases and J lost 2, with 13 bases in between. The CDR3 has 15 residues. Written as DNA, the CDR3 is TGTGCCAGCAGCCCCCAGGGGTGGCCTGGAAACACCATATATTTT. Translation gives CASSPQGWPGNTIYF.

The gene calls are TRBV5-1 and TRBJ1-2, with TRBD1 as a possible D gene (6 bases). Trimming removed 5 bases from V and 8 bases from J, with 10 bases in between. This CDR3 is 11 amino acids long. Germline V CDR1 and CDR2: SGHRS, YFSETQ. The CDR3 region has the DNA TGCGCCAGCAGAACCGGACAGGGCTACACCTTC. It specifies CASRTGQGYTF.

This clonotype was recorded a few times. V and J are TRBV19 and TRBJ1-5; D call uncertain. V was pared by 3 bases and J by 0 bases, with 12 bases between. Germline CDR1 and CDR2: LNHDA and SQIVND (reference sequence). The CDR3 has 16 amino acids. The CDR3 DNA is TGTGCCAGTAGTATCCTTGGACTTAATAGCAATCAGCCCCAGCATTTT. Translated: CASSILGLNSNQPQHF.

The chain combines TRBV20-1 with TRBJ2-6; 9 bases match TRBD1. Germline-derived CDR1 and CDR2 are DFQATT and SNEGSKA (reference sequence). V lost 0 bases to trimming and J lost 0 bases; unmatched junction nucleotides: 6. There are 18 residues in the CDR3. The CDR3 region is CSARDPGQGNSGANVLTF. The CDR3, as DNA: TGCAGTGCTAGAGACCCGGGACAGGGTAACTCTGGGGCCAACGTCCTGACTTTC.

This clonotype was picked up many times. V gene TRBV20-1 combines with J gene TRBJ1-1; tentatively, D is TRBD1 (6 bases). This CDR3 comprises 19 residues. With 3 bases removed from V and 0 bases from J, the gap between germline ends came to 26 bases. The germline V gene encodes CDR1 DFQATT and CDR2 SNEGSKA (reference sequence). CDR3 nucleotide sequence: TGCAGTGCTAGGTCCCTAGGGACAAAGATGGGGAGGATGAACACTGAAGCTTTCTTT. Its protein product is CSARSLGTKMGRMNTEAFF.

The sample holds a few counts of this clonotype. This rearrangement joins TRBV6-1 to TRBJ2-2, with D perhaps matching TRBD1 (6 bases). The CDR3 length is 15 residues. Trimming pared 7 bases from V and 1 base from J, leaving 13 bases between. CDR1 and CDR2 from the germline V gene are MNHNS and SASEGT. This CDR3 is CASTRRGLNTGELFF. DNA of the CDR3: TGTGCCAGCACCCGCAGGGGCCTGAACACCGGGGAGCTGTTTTTT.

This clonotype was seen many times. This rearrangement joins TRBV5-1 to TRBJ1-1, with D possibly matching TRBD1 (5 bases). Trimming cost V 0 bases and J 4 bases, with 13 bases left between them. The germline V gene encodes CDR1 SGHRS and CDR2 YFSETQ. The CDR3 runs 15 residues. CDR3: CASSLVAVRGTEAFF. As DNA, the CDR3 is TGCGCCAGCAGCTTGGTCGCGGTTAGGGGCACTGAAGCTTTCTTT.

The chain recombines TRBV2 with TRBJ2-3, with 9 bases fitting TRBD2. The V gene's germline CDR1 is SNHLY and CDR2 FYNNEI. This CDR3 is built from 19 residues. The trim removed 2 bases at V and 5 bases at J, leaving 17 bases unmatched. The CDR3 sequence: CASSEIYGGDSGRGDTQYF. CDR3 DNA: TGTGCCAGCAGTGAAATCTACGGTGGAGATAGCGGGAGAGGAGATACGCAGTATTTT.

Many counts were recorded for this clonotype. V is TRBV3-1 and J is TRBJ2-1; 7 nucleotides line up with TRBD2. The CDR3 spans 18 residues. Germline V gene lookup returns CDR1 LGHDT and CDR2 YNNKEL (reference sequence). V was clipped by 1 base and J by 0 bases; unmatched bases: 9. CDR3 DNA: TGTGCCAGCAGCCAAGTCCCCGGAGCGGGAATCTCCTACAATGAGCAGTTCTTC. This encodes CASSQVPGAGISYNEQFF.

A remark on this clonotype: An end of the junction differs from the germline gene, which may be a read error. V and J are TRBV2 and TRBJ2-3; 8 bases fit TRBD1. The CDR3 covers 16 residues. CDR1 is SNHLY, CDR2 FYNNEI, per germline. The CDR3, as DNA: TGTGCCAGCAGGCGGACAGGGCATCAAAACACAGATGCGCAGTATTTT. Its protein product is CASRRTGHQNTDAQYF. Full variable domain (remainder filled in from reference TRBV2 and TRBJ2-3): EPEVTQTPSHQVTQMGQEVILRCVPISNHLYFYWYRQILGQKVEFLVSFYNNEISEKSEIFDDQFSVERPDGSNFTLKIRSTKLEDSAMYFCASRRTGHQNTDAQYFGPGTRLTVL.

Only a few counts were recorded for this clonotype. CDR3 sequence reads: CASSRLARSNEQFF. In DNA, the CDR3 is TGTGCCAGCAGTCGACTAGCGAGATCGAATGAGCAGTTCTTC. J is TRBJ2-1 and V is TRBV6-2 or TRBV6-3; 8 bases fit TRBD2. The germline CDR1 and CDR2 sequences are MNHEY and SVGEGT. The CDR3 totals 14 residues. V lost 5 bases, J lost 7 bases, and 7 bases stayed unmatched.

The chain links TRBV9 to TRBJ2-3; 8 nucleotides match TRBD2. Trimming took 0 bases from V and 6 from J; bases not matched to a gene: 15. This CDR3 spans 18 amino acids. From germline, CDR1 is SGDLS and CDR2 YYNGEE. The CDR3 is CASSVAYGGAGVSDTQYF. The CDR3 nucleotides read TGTGCCAGCAGCGTAGCCTACGGCGGAGCGGGAGTAAGCGATACGCAGTATTTT.

This chain links TRBV7-2 with TRBJ2-1; TRBD2 is a possible D gene (5 bases). V lost 5 bases and J 9 bases, leaving 11 bases between the germline ends. The CDR3 totals 12 residues. CDR1 is SGHTA and CDR2 is FQGNSA in the germline V gene. Here the CDR3 DNA reads TGTGCCAGCAGCCCCAAGCGGTTTGAGCAGTTCTTC. Translation: CASSPKRFEQFF. Looking up the rest from reference TRBV7-2 and TRBJ2-1 gives the full variable domain: GAGVSQSPSNKVTEKGKDVELRCDPISGHTALYWYRQSLGQGLEFLIYFQGNSAPDKSGLPSDRFSAERTGGSVSTLTIQRTQQEDSAVYLCASSPKRFEQFFGPGTRLTVL.

V is TRBV4-1 and J is TRBJ1-5; 8 bases match TRBD1. CDR1 is MGHRA, CDR2 YSYEKL, per germline. Germline trimming cut 3 bases from V and 4 bases from J; bases unmatched to any gene: 8. The CDR3 spans 16 residues. This CDR3 is CASSHVTGQVNQPQHF. CDR3 nucleotides: TGCGCCAGCAGCCACGTAACGGGACAGGTAAATCAGCCCCAGCATTTT.

There are a few counts of this clonotype. This chain links TRBV29-1 with TRBJ2-2; tentatively, D is TRBD1 or TRBD2 (5 bases each). Trimming took 7 bases from V and 6 from J, leaving 12 bases between them. CDR1 and CDR2 from the germline V gene are SQVTM and ANQGSEA. The CDR3 has 12 amino acids. For the CDR3, the DNA is TGCAGCGCACGCCAGGGAGCCGGGGAGCTGTTTTTT. This sequence encodes CSARQGAGELFF.

This clonotype has ten or more counts. V and J are TRBV11-1 and TRBJ1-1; D is unclear. This CDR3 is built from 14 residues. Germline V gene lookup returns CDR1 SGHAT and CDR2 FQDESV (reference sequence). V was clipped by 5 bases and J by 3 bases, with 13 bases between them. For the CDR3, the DNA is TGTGCCAGCAGCGGGTGGCGGCAGGACACTGAAGCTTTCTTT. It specifies CASSGWRQDTEAFF.

This clonotype was recorded at least ten times. The chain recombines TRBV3-1 with TRBJ2-2; D could derive from TRBD1 or TRBD2 (5 bases each). This CDR3 has 17 residues. Trimming took off 4 bases at V and 4 bases at J, with 19 bases between the two ends. Germline-derived CDR1 and CDR2 are LGHDT and YNNKEL (reference sequence). The CDR3 nucleotides read TGTGCCAGCAGCCCACTCCTTGGGGGAGCTGGCACCGGGGAGCTGTTTTTT. Translation gives CASSPLLGGAGTGELFF.

This clonotype has a count of ten or more. The rearrangement uses TRBV6-2 or TRBV6-3 and TRBJ1-1; D gene unclear. This CDR3 is 14 amino acids long. Germline CDR1 MNHEY, CDR2 SVGEGT. Deletions cut 7 bases from V and 0 bases from J, with 12 bases between. CDR3 sequence (DNA): TGTGCCAGCAAGAATAGAAGGGTGAACACTGAAGCTTTCTTT. Translation gives CASKNRRVNTEAFF.

This clonotype was found many times. The chain uses TRBV20-1 and TRBJ1-2, with D perhaps TRBD1 (5 bases). The germline gives CDR1 DFQATT, CDR2 SNEGSKA (reference sequence). The V gene lost 3 bases and the J gene lost 0 bases, with 8 bases spanning the gap. The CDR3 is 13 residues long. CDR3 sequence reads: CSASMTANYGYTF. CDR3 DNA: TGCAGTGCTAGTATGACAGCTAACTATGGCTACACCTTC.

V and J are TRBV25-1 and TRBJ2-4; TRBD2 matches 9 bases. V was pared by 1 base and J by 10 bases, with 11 bases of the junction left unmatched. From germline, CDR1 is MGHDK and CDR2 SYGVNS. The CDR3 contains 16 residues. For the CDR3, the DNA is TGTGCCAGCAGTGAATCTTGGGGGGCTAGCGGGAAGATTCAGTACTTC. Its protein is CASSESWGASGKIQYF. The full variable domain, its missing parts supplied by reference TRBV25-1 and TRBJ2-4, is EADIYQTPRYLVIGTGKKITLECSQTMGHDKMYWYQQDPGMELHLIHYSYGVNSTEKGDLSSESTVSRIRTEHFPLTLESARPSHTSQYLCASSESWGASGKIQYFGAGTRLSVL.

This clonotype has a handful of counts. The chain employs TRBV20-1 and TRBJ2-1, with 7 bases identical to TRBD1. CDR3 size: 17 residues. V trimming: 0 bases; J trimming: 5 bases; junction bases outside the gene matches: 13. Germline V gives CDR1 DFQATT, CDR2 SNEGSKA (reference sequence). This CDR3 reads CSARDPVGDSPDNEQFF. The DNA of the CDR3 is TGCAGTGCTAGAGACCCCGTAGGGGACAGCCCAGACAATGAGCAGTTCTTC.